This T cell receptor (beta chain) came from a study of CXCR3-negative and CXCR3-positive naive CD8 T cells. Notes on the study in general: CXCR3-positive naive cells had TRB CDR3s that were more hydrophobic than CXCR3-negative naive cells had.

Sorts that each held roughly 300,000 cells were run in triplicate for every CD8+ T cell subset. Germline CDR1 reads MNHEY; CDR2 reads SMNVEV (reference sequence). This CDR3 spans 14 amino acids. With respect to this clonotype: The antigen is unknown.

The authors made the TRB cDNA libraries by 5' RACE using UMI labels. After re-calling the 5' RACE reads, TCRdb lists one entry per CDR3 protein, DNA absent. This table lists around 96,000 distinct CDR3 sequences. The sequencing sample was made of naive CXCR3- CD8+ T cells from blood. Subset denoted: CD45RO-CCR7+CD27+CD95- naive CD8+ T cells lacking CXCR3 (TNR3-). The chain couples TRBV27 to TRBJ1-1; TCRdb outputs TRBD1, but without DNA this stays unchecked. The sequence was collected from a human donor in good health. Some clones in this sample may be carry-over from other donors' samples. Here the CDR3 reads CASSSRQGNTEAFF.